This TCR beta chain is drawn from a study of blood T cell repertoires in COVID-19. The overall study: Sources were T cells, B-cell-depleted T cells, or PBMCs; the material itself was cDNA or gDNA.

Germline V gene data show CDR1 as ENHRY and CDR2 as SYGVKD. CDR3 length: 14 amino acids. V was cut by 4 bases and J by 4 bases, with 13 bases left in between. Profiling relied on immunoSEQ multiplex PCR, and the TCRdb table lists in-frame clones only, not all of them. The sample shows 100,000 to 150,000 clones, more than 90% of them seen only once. This chain uses TRBV10-3 with TRBJ1-2; the D gene is possibly TRBD1 (5 bases). The sample comprised peripheral blood. The sequence derives from a man between 60 and 75 years old with COVID-19, enrolled during active disease. The CDR3 DNA sequence: TGTGCCATCAGTGGGGGCGGCTCGGGCTATGGCTACACCTTC. This sequence encodes CAISGGGSGYGYTF.